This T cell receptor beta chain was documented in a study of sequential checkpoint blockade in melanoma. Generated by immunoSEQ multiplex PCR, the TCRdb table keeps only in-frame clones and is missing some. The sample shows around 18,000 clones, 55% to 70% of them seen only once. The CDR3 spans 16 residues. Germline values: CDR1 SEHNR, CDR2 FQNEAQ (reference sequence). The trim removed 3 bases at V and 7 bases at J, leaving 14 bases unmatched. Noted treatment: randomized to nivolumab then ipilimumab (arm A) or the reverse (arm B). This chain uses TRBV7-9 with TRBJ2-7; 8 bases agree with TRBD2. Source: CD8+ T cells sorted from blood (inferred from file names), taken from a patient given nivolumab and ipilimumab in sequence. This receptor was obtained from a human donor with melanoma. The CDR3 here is CASSLYGQTRGGEQYF. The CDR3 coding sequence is TGTGCCAGCAGCTTGTATGGACAGACCCGGGGGGGGGAGCAGTACTTC.